The source of this TCR beta chain is a study of cytomegalovirus exposure and HLA in healthy donors. This CDR3 has 13 amino acids. Per germline, CDR1 MGHRA and CDR2 YSYEKL. Primers included in the PCR were 60 Vbeta and 13 Jbeta primers. Data came from immunoSEQ multiplex PCR; TCRdb stores just in-frame clones and leaves some out. The sample has roughly 110,000 clones; roughly 71% are singletons. This clone was recorded once. At one boundary the junction diverges from the germline segment, which might be a read error. The sequence derives from a male donor in good health and CMV-seropositive. The chain combines TRBV4-1 with TRBJ2-4; 8 bases are a match to TRBD2. The sequenced sample consisted of PBMCs. CDR3 protein: CASSQETGGGLDF. The DNA of the CDR3 is TGCGCCAGCAGCCAAGAGACTGGCGGGGGGCTTGACTTC.